A single sample gave rise to the 17 T cell receptor beta chains below, sequenced in a study of cytomegalovirus exposure and HLA in healthy donors (dated by TCRdb to the late 2010s). The library was obtained by the immunoSEQ multiplex PCR assay. A mixture of 60 forward primers for TCR Vbeta segments and 13 reverse primers for TCR Jbeta segments was used in the multiplex PCR. TCRdb provides this immuneACCESS table in a form limited to in-frame rearrangements. Some clones are lacking; in checked studies, under half of them reflect an unresolved V gene, and why the rest are absent is not known. This sample holds some 130,000 clones; just under 80% were observed only once. About 4.9% of the sample lies in the top ten. Sequencing was carried out using PBMCs. These receptors were obtained from a man younger than 40 in good health.

The chain joins TRBV19 to TRBJ1-3; the D is unclear. Germline V lookup: CDR1 LNHDA, CDR2 SQIVND (reference sequence). CDR3 size: 16 residues. Deletions cut 3 bases from V and 0 bases from J, with 12 bases between. This chain's CDR3 is CASSIDWSISGNTIYF. CDR3 bases: TGTGCCAGTAGTATTGACTGGTCTATCTCTGGAAACACCATATATTTT.

The chain links TRBV14 to TRBJ2-5; 8 bases fit TRBD2. The CDR3 runs to 18 residues. Germline CDR1 is SGHDN and CDR2 is FVKESK. Trimming cost V 4 bases and J 0 bases; bases outside gene matches: 13. This chain's CDR3 is CASSRGKLTSAYQETQYF. CDR3 DNA: TGTGCCAGCAGCCGTGGGAAACTGACTAGCGCCTACCAAGAGACCCAGTACTTC.

The chain uses TRBV6-5 and TRBJ2-7; D is perhaps TRBD1 (6 bases). The CDR3 is 15 residues long. Trimming left V 1 base short and J 6 bases short, with 16 bases between. CDR1 is MNHEY, CDR2 SVGAGI, per germline. CDR3 bases: TGTGCCAGCAGTTACTTCGAGGCACAGGGCCGCGAGCAGTACTTC. Translation: CASSYFEAQGREQYF.

V and J are TRBV27 and TRBJ2-7; 7 nucleotides line up with TRBD2. Per germline, CDR1 MNHEY and CDR2 SMNVEV (reference sequence). The CDR3 has 14 amino acids. The trim removed 5 bases at V and 5 bases at J, leaving 9 bases unmatched. The CDR3, as DNA: TGTGCCAGCAGTGTCGGGTGGGAGGGCAACGAGCAGTACTTC. It yields the protein CASSVGWEGNEQYF.

The rearrangement links TRBV10-3 to TRBJ1-3, with D unclear. Trimming left V 0 bases short and J 7 bases short, with 13 bases between. The CDR3 sequence is 15 residues long. Germline V lookup: CDR1 ENHRY, CDR2 SYGVKD. The CDR3 protein is CAISESQAGLNTIYF. DNA for the CDR3: TGTGCCATCAGTGAGTCCCAGGCAGGACTGAACACCATATATTTT.

V gene TRBV7-2 combines with J gene TRBJ1-4; D gene ambiguous. CDR1 is SGHTA, CDR2 FQGNSA, per germline. This CDR3 contains 14 residues. The germline V and J ends were trimmed by 1 base and 1 base, with 4 bases remaining between them. The CDR3 DNA sequence: TGTGCCAGCAGCTTAGGTCTAACTAATGAAAAACTGTTTTTT. This encodes CASSLGLTNEKLFF.

This clone has only one observation. Here the CDR3 DNA reads TGTGCCAGCAGCTTAGACTGGCGGGAGTTCTACAATGAGCAGTTCTTC. It yields the protein CASSLDWREFYNEQFF. V gene TRBV7-9 combines with J gene TRBJ2-1; TRBD2 aligns across 7 bases. CDR1 is SEHNR and CDR2 is FQNEAQ in the germline V gene (reference sequence). J lost 3 bases, V lost 1 base, and 6 bases had no gene match. This CDR3 region has 16 residues.

The chain links TRBV18 to TRBJ2-7, with 11 bases that match TRBD1. The CDR3 is made up of 14 amino acids. Trimming at V came to 3 bases and at J to 6 bases, leaving 4 bases not matched to a gene. The germline V gene encodes CDR1 KGHSH and CDR2 LQKENI. The CDR3 nucleotides read TGTGCCAGCTCACCGGGACAGGGGGTTGGCGAGCAGTACTTC. Its protein product is CASSPGQGVGEQYF.

The J gene is TRBJ2-5, the V gene TRBV25-1, with TRBD1 as a possible D gene (6 bases). CDR3 length: 11 residues. Trimming shortened V by 7 bases and J by 5 bases, and 8 bases separated the two germline ends. Germline CDR1 is MGHDK and CDR2 is SYGVNS. The CDR3 bases are TGTGCCAGCAAAAGGGGGGAGACCCAGTACTTC. It yields the protein CASKRGETQYF.

Only a few counts were recorded for this clone. This chain connects TRBV27 to TRBJ2-5, with D perhaps matching TRBD2 (6 bases). Germline V gene data show CDR1 as MNHEY and CDR2 as SMNVEV (reference sequence). CDR3 size: 15 residues. With 2 bases removed from V and 4 bases from J, the gap between germline ends came to 14 bases. CDR3 nucleotides: TGTGCCAGCAGTTTACACGGGAGTCCTAGAGAGACCCAGTACTTC. This encodes CASSLHGSPRETQYF.

J is TRBJ1-1 and V is TRBV7-9, with D unresolved. V was clipped by 5 bases and J by 6 bases, with 10 bases between them. Germline CDR1 and CDR2: SEHNR and FQNEAQ (reference sequence). This CDR3 is built from 12 residues. As DNA, the CDR3 is TGTGCCAGCAGCCCGGTGTCTTCTGAAGCTTTCTTT. Its protein product is CASSPVSSEAFF.

The chain carries TRBV19 and TRBJ2-5, with 14 bases identical to TRBD2. V was clipped by 10 bases and J by 7 bases; unmatched bases: 5. CDR1 and CDR2 (germline): LNHDA, SQIVND (reference sequence). The CDR3 spans 13 residues. DNA for the CDR3: TGTGCCACCCAGGGGACTAGCGGGAGGACCCAGTACTTC. Protein: CATQGTSGRTQYF.

V and J are TRBV25-1 and TRBJ2-3, with D uncertain. Per germline, CDR1 MGHDK and CDR2 SYGVNS. The germline V and J ends were trimmed by 8 bases and 0 bases, with 15 bases remaining between them. The CDR3 extends over 15 amino acids. CDR3 bases: TGTGCCAGCTCAAATGGAGCGACTAGCACAGATACGCAGTATTTT. Translated, it gives CASSNGATSTDTQYF.

This clone was picked up one time. The V gene is TRBV7-3, the J gene TRBJ2-3; D might be TRBD1 (6 bases). CDR3 length: 16 amino acids. V was shortened by 2 bases and J by 3 bases, with 15 bases between the two germline ends. CDR1 is SGHTA and CDR2 is FQGTGA in the germline V gene. In DNA, the CDR3 is TGTGCCAGCAGCTTATTGGGGGCTGTTGGTACAGATACGCAGTATTTT. This encodes CASSLLGAVGTDTQYF.

The chain recombines TRBV4-1 with TRBJ2-2, with 7 bases identical to TRBD2. CDR3 length: 17 amino acids. Germline V gene lookup returns CDR1 MGHRA and CDR2 YSYEKL. V was pared by 5 bases and J by 7 bases, with 16 bases of the junction left unmatched. This chain's CDR3 is CASSFHTTSLSGGELFF. The CDR3 DNA is TGCGCCAGCAGCTTCCACACGACTAGCCTGAGTGGCGGGGAGCTGTTTTTT.

This clone has just one count. The chain employs TRBV7-8 and TRBJ1-5, with 9 bases matching TRBD1. Germline V gene lookup returns CDR1 SGHVS and CDR2 FQNEAQ. This CDR3 spans 15 amino acids. V gave up 1 base and J gave up 12 bases; unmatched junction bases: 10. CDR3 residues: CASSLGGQGGHRQHF. The CDR3, as DNA: TGTGCCAGCAGCTTAGGGGGACAGGGCGGGCACCGCCAGCATTTT.

The chain recombines TRBV2 with TRBJ1-1, with 9 positions matching TRBD1. Germline lookup yields CDR1 SNHLY and CDR2 FYNNEI. The J segment lost 5 bases and the V segment lost 6 bases, leaving 4 bases of the junction unmatched. The CDR3 has 13 amino acids. For the CDR3, the DNA is TGTGCCAGCAGCTACGACAGGGGGACTGAAGCTTTCTTT. Translating it yields CASSYDRGTEAFF.